The 25 T cell receptor beta chains below were found in one sample sequenced in a study of T-cell reconstitution after alpha-beta-depleted transplantation in children. A library of TCRbeta sequences, prepared with unique molecular identifiers, was generated. A single record per CDR3 protein comes from TCRdb applying MiXCR to the PCR reads. The sample includes some 200,000 distinct CDR3 sequences, under 8.5% seen only once; the top ten take 35%. The sequences come from PBMCs, mostly from graft donor cells, collected 360 days after TCRalphabeta/CD19-depleted stem cell transplant. These receptors were taken from a male patient aged 2-15 years who had a stem cell transplant for acute myeloid leukemia, so the T cells may come from the graft donor.

This clonotype was seen many times. V is TRBV20-1 and J is TRBJ2-2; a weak D match, TRBD2 (6 bases). V shed 0 bases and J shed 0 bases, with 11 bases lying between them. The CDR3 is made up of 16 amino acids. Looked up from germline, CDR1 is DFQATT and CDR2 is SNEGSKA (reference sequence). DNA for the CDR3: TGCAGTGCTAGAGATCGGGGGTCCCCGAACACCGGGGAGCTGTTTTTT. Amino acid sequence: CSARDRGSPNTGELFF.

This clonotype was seen only a few times. The V and J genes are TRBV10-1 and TRBJ2-2; D tentatively fits TRBD1 or TRBD2 (7 bases each). The CDR3 is 14 residues long. Trimming cost V 10 bases and J 3 bases, with 15 bases left between them. The germline gives CDR1 WNHNN, CDR2 SYGVQD (reference sequence). The CDR3 region has the DNA TGCGCCACTCAGGGGGGGCAGGACACCGGGGAGCTGTTTTTT. Translating it yields CATQGGQDTGELFF.

At least ten counts were recorded for this clonotype. This chain joins TRBV12-3 or TRBV12-4 and TRBJ2-3, with D tentatively TRBD1 (6 bases). CDR3 length: 15 amino acids. V dropped 4 bases and J dropped 1 base, with 12 bases sitting between them. CDR3 DNA: TGTGCCAGCAGTTCCAGGGGATTTGGCACAGATACGCAGTATTTT. Translation gives CASSSRGFGTDTQYF.

This rearrangement joins TRBV12-3 or TRBV12-4 to TRBJ1-1; no clear D. The V end lost 1 base, the J end lost 9 bases, and 12 bases lay between the germline ends. The CDR3 is made up of 13 amino acids. The CDR3: CASSLVRADKAFF. The CDR3 region has the DNA TGTGCCAGCAGTTTAGTTCGGGCGGATAAAGCTTTCTTT.

This clonotype turned up a few times. The rearrangement joins TRBV5-1 to TRBJ2-1; 12 nucleotides line up with TRBD2. Germline V lookup: CDR1 SGHRS, CDR2 YFSETQ. V lost 4 bases to trimming and J lost 7 bases; unmatched junction nucleotides: 12. This CDR3 contains 17 residues. CDR3 nucleotides: TGCGCCAGCAGCCTGACTAGCGGGAGCCCGACGCTTAATGAGCAGTTCTTC. Protein sequence: CASSLTSGSPTLNEQFF.

This chain connects TRBV3-1 to TRBJ1-6, with D maybe TRBD1 (5 bases). The CDR3 sequence is 15 residues long. CDR1 and CDR2 from the germline V gene are LGHDT and YNNKEL (reference sequence). V shed 0 bases and J shed 8 bases, with 11 bases lying between them. DNA of the CDR3: TGTGCCAGCAGCCAAGACCCAGGGCTTCATTCACCCCTCCACTTT. Protein: CASSQDPGLHSPLHF.

The rearrangement links TRBV3-1 to TRBJ2-5, with D perhaps TRBD2 (6 bases). Trimming took off 3 bases at V and 3 bases at J, with 8 bases between the two ends. This CDR3 spans 13 amino acids. CDR1 LGHDT and CDR2 YNNKEL come from the germline V gene (reference sequence). The CDR3 is CASSHSSEETQYF. The CDR3 DNA reads as TGTGCCAGCAGCCATTCTAGCGAAGAGACCCAGTACTTC.

This sequence joins TRBV11-2 and TRBJ2-5; D may match TRBD1 or TRBD2 (5 bases each). The CDR3 sequence is 14 residues long. Germline V lookup: CDR1 SGHAT, CDR2 FQNNGV. Trimming stripped 2 bases from V and 5 bases from J, with 12 bases between. The CDR3: CASSLRGWGETQYF. The CDR3 coding sequence is TGTGCCAGCAGCTTAAGGGGTTGGGGGGAGACCCAGTACTTC. The full variable domain, its missing parts supplied by reference TRBV11-2 and TRBJ2-5, is EAGVAQSPRYKIIEKRQSVAFWCNPISGHATLYWYQQILGQGPKLLIQFQNNGVVDDSQLPKDRFSAERLKGVDSTLKIQPAKLEDSAVYLCASSLRGWGETQYFGPGTRLLVL.

This clonotype was detected many times. The chain recombines TRBV3-1 with TRBJ2-7; 15 bases line up with TRBD2. V gave up 6 bases and J gave up 0 bases; unmatched junction bases: 3. The CDR3 has 16 residues. Germline V lookup: CDR1 LGHDT, CDR2 YNNKEL (reference sequence). Here the CDR3 DNA reads TGTGCCAGCAGGGGGACTAGCGGGAGGAGCTCCTACGAGCAGTACTTC. Its translation: CASRGTSGRSSYEQYF.

This clonotype was counted ten times or more. The chain joins TRBV10-3 to TRBJ2-3, with 14 bases aligning to TRBD2. The germline V gene encodes CDR1 ENHRY and CDR2 SYGVKD. With V trimmed by 4 bases and J by 3 bases, 3 bases remained unmatched. The CDR3 is made up of 16 amino acids. For the CDR3, the DNA is TGTGCCATCAGTGGCGGACTAGCGGGAGGTACAGATACGCAGTATTTT. Translated: CAISGGLAGGTDTQYF.

This clonotype showed up just a few times. The rearrangement joins TRBV20-1 to TRBJ2-5, with 11 bases matching TRBD2. The CDR3 is 16 residues long. Trimming removed 6 bases from V and 0 bases from J; junction bases left unmatched: 9. Looked up from germline, CDR1 is DFQATT and CDR2 is SNEGSKA (reference sequence). The DNA for the CDR3 is TGCAGTGCCCCCGAGTCTAGCGGGGGGTACCAAGAGACCCAGTACTTC. This translates into CSAPESSGGYQETQYF.

This clonotype occurred many times. The V gene is TRBV12-3 or TRBV12-4, the J gene TRBJ2-1; D call uncertain. CDR3 size: 13 residues. Trimming left V 2 bases short and J 3 bases short, with 5 bases between. CDR3: CASSLLRYNEQFF. CDR3 nucleotides: TGTGCCAGCAGTTTATTGCGCTACAATGAGCAGTTCTTC.

This clonotype was seen many times. The rearrangement joins TRBV6-1 to TRBJ2-3, with D unclear. The germline gives CDR1 MNHNS, CDR2 SASEGT. The CDR3 covers 13 residues. The germline V and J ends were trimmed by 2 bases and 2 bases, with 5 bases remaining between them. As DNA, the CDR3 is TGTGCCAGCAGTGAACCGTCCACAGATACGCAGTATTTT. Encoded protein: CASSEPSTDTQYF.

This clonotype was seen a few times. This rearrangement joins TRBV20-1 to TRBJ2-7; TRBD1 matches at 7 bases. Germline CDR1 DFQATT, CDR2 SNEGSKA (reference sequence). Trimming at V came to 5 bases and at J to 5 bases, leaving 6 bases not matched to a gene. This CDR3 has 12 amino acids. DNA of the CDR3: TGCAGTGCTTCGGACAGGAACCACGAGCAGTACTTC. It codes for CSASDRNHEQYF.

This clonotype was seen ten or more times. The CDR3 DNA reads TGCACCGCCGGTGGGGCGGTAGACCCCGACGAGCAGTTCTTC. It specifies CTAGGAVDPDEQFF. This chain links TRBV20-1 with TRBJ2-1, with D possibly matching TRBD1 (5 bases). CDR1 DFQATT and CDR2 SNEGSKA come from the germline V gene (reference sequence). The CDR3 runs 14 residues.

In its sample, this clonotype was seen a few times. This chain links TRBV4-1 with TRBJ2-5; 7 nucleotides match TRBD1. Unmatched junction bases numbered 5, after V lost 8 bases and J lost 2 bases. Germline V gene lookup returns CDR1 MGHRA and CDR2 YSYEKL. CDR3 length: 13 residues. CDR3 region: CASQGTEQETQYF. In nucleotides, the CDR3 is TGCGCCAGCCAGGGGACAGAGCAAGAGACCCAGTACTTC.

This clonotype was counted a few times. V and J are TRBV27 and TRBJ2-6; the match to TRBD1 covers 9 bases. This CDR3 has 17 amino acids. CDR1 is MNHEY and CDR2 is SMNVEV in the germline V gene (reference sequence). V shed 6 bases and J 7 bases; nucleotides not matched to a gene: 13. CDR3 bases: TGTGCCAGCAGCCCTCGGACAGGGGAGGTTTTTGCCAACGTCCTGACTTTC. It codes for CASSPRTGEVFANVLTF.

The chain carries TRBV4-2 and TRBJ2-7, with 8 nucleotides matching TRBD1. This CDR3 spans 15 amino acids. Germline CDR1 and CDR2: LGHNA and YNFKEQ. With 4 bases clipped from V and 7 bases from J, the junction kept 12 bases outside the gene matches. The DNA of the CDR3 is TGTGCCAGCAGCCCTATCTTGGACAGGGCGAGTGAGCAGTACTTC. Protein sequence: CASSPILDRASEQYF.

This clonotype has at least ten counts. This rearrangement joins TRBV5-1 to TRBJ2-5; D is uncertain. The CDR3 runs 12 residues. Looked up from germline, CDR1 is SGHRS and CDR2 is YFSETQ. The V and J ends lost 5 bases and 5 bases respectively, with 10 bases between them. The chain's CDR3 is CASSREEETQYF. The CDR3 DNA reads as TGCGCCAGCAGTAGGGAAGAGGAGACCCAGTACTTC.

V and J are TRBV19 and TRBJ2-1, with TRBD2 matching 10 bases. Germline loops: CDR1 LNHDA, CDR2 SQIVND (reference sequence). The CDR3 is made up of 17 amino acids. With 1 base clipped from V and 8 bases from J, the junction kept 11 bases outside the gene matches. The CDR3 DNA sequence: TGTGCCAGTAGTATAGCCCGCGGGGCTAGCGGGAGCTATGAGCAGTTCTTC. Its protein product is CASSIARGASGSYEQFF.

The chain couples TRBV10-3 to TRBJ2-3; tentatively, D is TRBD2 (6 bases). Germline V lookup: CDR1 ENHRY, CDR2 SYGVKD. The CDR3 extends over 14 amino acids. V lost 7 bases, J lost 6 bases, and 17 bases lay in between. This chain's CDR3 is CAIKPGTRADTQYF. CDR3 DNA sequence: TGTGCCATCAAACCCGGGACTCGGGCGGATACGCAGTATTTT.

The sample holds a few counts of this clonotype. The V and J genes are TRBV20-1 and TRBJ1-1; 7 bases are a match to TRBD1. The junction had 13 bases not matched to a gene; V was cut back by 5 bases and J by 10 bases. Germline loops: CDR1 DFQATT, CDR2 SNEGSKA (reference sequence). This CDR3 comprises 13 residues. The DNA for the CDR3 is TGCAGTGCTCCCCCCAGACAGGGCCTGGGAGCTTTCTTT. This codes for CSAPPRQGLGAFF.

This clonotype was seen many times. The chain combines TRBV12-3 or TRBV12-4 with TRBJ1-1; D is unclear. The CDR3 loop spans 12 amino acids. The germline V and J ends were trimmed by 2 bases and 8 bases, with 9 bases remaining between them. In nucleotides, the CDR3 is TGTGCCAGCAGTTTAAACCCGACCGAAGCTTTCTTT. Residues: CASSLNPTEAFF.

There are many counts of this clonotype. The genes are TRBV29-1 and TRBJ1-1, with D perhaps TRBD1 (6 bases). Trimming pared 7 bases from V and 2 bases from J, leaving 14 bases between. Germline V gene sequence: CDR1 SQVTM, CDR2 ANQGSEA. The CDR3 spans 13 residues. For the CDR3, the DNA is TGCAGCGCCTACAGGGTGGGAAACACTGAAGCTTTCTTT. As protein: CSAYRVGNTEAFF.

Many counts were recorded for this clonotype. The chain combines TRBV7-9 with TRBJ2-1; tentatively, D is TRBD1 (5 bases). V shed 3 bases and J shed 5 bases, with 14 bases lying between them. This CDR3 spans 15 amino acids. CDR1 SEHNR and CDR2 FQNEAQ come from the germline V gene (reference sequence). This CDR3 reads CASSFAPGIHNEQFF. The CDR3, as DNA: TGTGCCAGCAGCTTTGCCCCAGGGATCCACAATGAGCAGTTCTTC.